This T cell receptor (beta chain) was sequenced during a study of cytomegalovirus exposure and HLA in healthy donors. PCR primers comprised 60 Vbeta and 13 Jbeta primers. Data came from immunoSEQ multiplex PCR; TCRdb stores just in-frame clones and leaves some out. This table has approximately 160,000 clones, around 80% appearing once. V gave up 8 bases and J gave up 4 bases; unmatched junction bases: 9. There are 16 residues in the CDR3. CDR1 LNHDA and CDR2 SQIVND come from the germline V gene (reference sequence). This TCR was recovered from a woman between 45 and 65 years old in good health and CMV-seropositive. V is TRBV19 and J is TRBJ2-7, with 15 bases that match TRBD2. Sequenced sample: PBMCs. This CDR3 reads CASRGLAGGSQYEQYF. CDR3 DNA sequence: TGTGCCAGTCGGGGACTAGCGGGAGGCTCTCAATACGAGCAGTACTTC.